Listed below are T cell receptor beta chains from one sample, sequenced in a study of blood T cell repertoires in COVID-19. Data came from immunoSEQ multiplex PCR; TCRdb stores just in-frame clones and leaves some out. This sample has some 360,000 clones, with about 87% found just once. Sequencing used peripheral blood. Receptors originate from an older woman with COVID-19, enrolled during active disease. Each CDR3 is given with its conserved first and last residue. The D gene is left open where the match is weak. Rows may omit the clone size; those that give it use once, few, many or a size class.

d_gene,abundance,v_gene,j_gene,len,CDR3nt,CDR3aa
TRBD1,.,TRBV19,TRBJ1-4,17,TGTGCCAGTAGTACAAGGACAGGGAGGGGACTTAATGAAAAACTGTTTTTT,CASSTRTGRGLNEKLFF
.,once,TRBV25-1,TRBJ1-2,13,TGTGCCAGCAGTGAGCTACAGGGCTATGGCTACACCTTC,CASSELQGYGYTF
.,.,TRBV6-4,TRBJ2-1,12,TGTGCCAGCAGTGACACATACAATGAGCAGTTCTTC,CASSDTYNEQFF
.,.,TRBV7-3,TRBJ1-6,13,TGTGCCAGCAGCTCTCTCAAGACAGCAACCCTCCACTTT,CASSSLKTATLHF
TRBD1,.,TRBV5-1,TRBJ1-2,15,TGCGCCAGCAGCTTGCAGGGGGAATCGAACTATGGCTACACCTTC,CASSLQGESNYGYTF
.,once,TRBV6-5,TRBJ1-2,13,TGTGCCAGCACTAAACGGGGGGATCATGGCTACACCTTC,CASTKRGDHGYTF
TRBD1,.,TRBV30,TRBJ2-7,14,TGTGCCTGGAGTAGTGGCAGGGGGATCTACGAGCAGTACTTC,CAWSSGRGIYEQYF
TRBD1,.,TRBV5-1,TRBJ1-4,14,TGCGCCAGCAGCTTGGCAGGGGGCGTGGAAAAACTGTTTTTT,CASSLAGGVEKLFF
TRBD1,.,TRBV5-6,TRBJ1-2,16,TGTGCCAGCAGCGAGTGGGACAGGGTATTCGACTATGGCTACACCTTC,CASSEWDRVFDYGYTF
.,.,TRBV7-9,TRBJ2-7,12,TGTGCCAGCAGCCAGGAAGCAGGGAAGCAGTACTTC,CASSQEAGKQYF
TRBD2,once,TRBV7-6,TRBJ2-3,16,TGTGCCAGCAGCATCCTCGGGACTAGTACGACAGATACGCAGTATTTT,CASSILGTSTTDTQYF
.,.,TRBV3-1/TRBV3-2,TRBJ1-2,14,TGTGCCAGCAGCCCCCTGCGGGCAAACTATGGCTACACCTTC,CASSPLRANYGYTF
TRBD2,.,TRBV9,TRBJ2-5,18,TGTGCCAGCAGCGTAGTCTCTAGCGGGGGGCCCTTCCAAGAGACCCAGTACTTC,CASSVVSSGGPFQETQYF
TRBD1,.,TRBV7-9,TRBJ2-7,14,TGTGCCAGCAGCCCCGGGACAGGGGGCGGGGAGCAGTACTTC,CASSPGTGGGEQYF
.,.,TRBV11-2,TRBJ2-7,12,TGTGCCAGCAGCGCTACCTCCTACGAGCAGTACTTC,CASSATSYEQYF
TRBD1,.,TRBV3-1/TRBV3-2,TRBJ1-6,12,TGTGGCACACGGGACAGGGATTCACCCCTCCACTTT,CGTRDRDSPLHF
TRBD2,once,TRBV3-1/TRBV3-2,TRBJ2-5,16,TGTGCCAGCAGCAACCGACTAGCGGGGAGCCAAGAGACCCAGTACTTC,CASSNRLAGSQETQYF
.,.,TRBV19,TRBJ1-4,15,TGTGCCAGTAGACGGGGACATGCAACTAATGAAAAACTGTTTTTT,CASRRGHATNEKLFF
TRBD2,.,TRBV11-3,TRBJ2-1,15,TGTGCCAGCAGCTTTCTTAACGGGGGGGCCGATGAGCAGTTCTTC,CASSFLNGGADEQFF
TRBD1,once,TRBV7-8,TRBJ2-2,16,TGTGCCAGCAGCCCCGGGACAGGGGGGTTCGCCGGGGAGCTGTTTTTT,CASSPGTGGFAGELFF
TRBD1,once,TRBV7-2,TRBJ2-1,14,TGTGCCAGCAGCTCTCGGACAGGGATCAATGAGCAGTTCTTC,CASSSRTGINEQFF
.,once,TRBV6-5,TRBJ2-5,15,TGTGCCAGCAGTTACTCGAAACAGCACCAAGAGACCCAGTACTTC,CASSYSKQHQETQYF
.,.,TRBV10-3,TRBJ1-6,14,TGTGCCACAAACGGCGGGGTTCCTAATTCACCCCTCCACTTT,CATNGGVPNSPLHF
TRBD1,.,TRBV5-4,TRBJ2-7,14,TGTGCCAGCAGCCCCGGGACAGGTTTCTACGAGCAGTACTTC,CASSPGTGFYEQYF
TRBD2,.,TRBV5-1,TRBJ2-2,16,TGCGCCAGCAGCTTGGGCCTAGCGGGGAACACCGGGGAGCTGTTTTTT,CASSLGLAGNTGELFF
.,few,TRBV19,TRBJ1-4,13,TGTGCCAGTAGTACCTCCGGGACAGAAAAACTGTTTTTT,CASSTSGTEKLFF
TRBD1,once,TRBV18,TRBJ1-1,14,TGTGCCAGCTCACCGGACAGGGTGAACACTGAAGCTTTCTTT,CASSPDRVNTEAFF
TRBD2,.,TRBV7-3,TRBJ2-2,17,TGTGCCAGCAGCTCCGGACTAGCGGGGGCCAACACCGGGGAGCTGTTTTTT,CASSSGLAGANTGELFF
TRBD2,once,TRBV9,TRBJ2-5,16,TGTGCCAGCAGCCTTCGCCCTAGCGGGGGAGGTGAGACCCAGTACTTC,CASSLRPSGGGETQYF
TRBD1,.,TRBV11-2,TRBJ1-6,19,TGTGCCAGCAGCCCGGATATTCGAAGAGGGGGCGCCTATAATTCACCCCTCCACTTT,CASSPDIRRGGAYNSPLHF
TRBD1,.,TRBV4-1,TRBJ2-7,17,TGCGCCAGCAGCCAGAGCATCCGGGACAGGCGGCTCCACGAGCAGTACTTC,CASSQSIRDRRLHEQYF
.,.,TRBV21-1,TRBJ2-7,14,TGTGCCAGCAGGGTAGCGCAGTATAAGGACGAGCAGTACTTC,CASRVAQYKDEQYF
.,.,TRBV14,TRBJ1-2,16,TGTGCCAGCAGCCAAGAAGCGGTCGTGGGGAACCTGCGCTACACCTTC,CASSQEAVVGNLRYTF
TRBD1,.,TRBV5-6,TRBJ1-5,16,TGTGCCAGCAGCTTGGCTGGACAGGGTTCGGATCAGCCCCAGCATTTT,CASSLAGQGSDQPQHF
.,.,TRBV11-2,TRBJ1-2,15,TGTGCCAGCAGCCAGCAGCAGGCCGCGTGGTATGGCTACACCTTC,CASSQQQAAWYGYTF
TRBD1,few,TRBV3-1/TRBV3-2,TRBJ1-3,15,TGTGCCAGCAGCCCCGACAGGGGGACTGGAAACACCATATATTTT,CASSPDRGTGNTIYF
.,.,TRBV7-8,TRBJ1-2,15,TGTGCCAGCAGCTTAGGAGCGGCTGCCAACTATGGCTACACCTTC,CASSLGAAANYGYTF
TRBD1,.,TRBV11-2,TRBJ1-1,15,TGTGCCAGCAGCCGACAGGGAATGGGTGGGACTGAAGCTTTCTTT,CASSRQGMGGTEAFF
.,.,TRBV18,TRBJ2-1,10,TGTGCCAGCTCAACAGGGGAGCAGTTCTTC,CASSTGEQFF
TRBD2,.,TRBV19,TRBJ2-1,16,TGTGCCAGTAGTATAACTAGCGGGGGGCCGTACAATGAGCAGTTCTTC,CASSITSGGPYNEQFF
.,.,TRBV28,TRBJ1-2,17,TGTGCCAGCAGTCTTAATCGGCCGACAGCCAGACTCTATGGCTACACCTTC,CASSLNRPTARLYGYTF
TRBD2,.,TRBV6-5,TRBJ2-2,16,TGTGCCAGCAGTTATAACCGGGACTACGACACCGGGGAGCTGTTTTTT,CASSYNRDYDTGELFF
TRBD2,.,TRBV28,TRBJ2-3,15,TGTGCCAGCAGTCCCCTAGCGGGGGGGCCAAAAACGCAGTATTTT,CASSPLAGGPKTQYF
.,.,TRBV7-3,TRBJ1-2,13,TGTGCCAGCAGCTTAATGGGGAGGCTTGGCTACACCTTC,CASSLMGRLGYTF
.,.,TRBV11-2,TRBJ2-1,14,TGTGCCAGCAGCCCCCGCCCCGGACAGTTTGAGCAGTTCTTC,CASSPRPGQFEQFF
.,.,TRBV2,TRBJ1-2,11,TGTGCCAGCAGTGAAACCCCGGGGAACACCTTC,CASSETPGNTF
TRBD1,.,TRBV6-5,TRBJ2-2,15,TGTGCCAGCAGTACCTCTAACAGGGGCACCGGGGAGCTGTTTTTT,CASSTSNRGTGELFF
.,once,TRBV28,TRBJ2-7,13,TGTGCCAGCGGGGGGGCTAGCTTACGCGAGCAGTACTTC,CASGGASLREQYF
.,.,TRBV6-5,TRBJ2-3,15,TGTGCCAGCAGTCGTGGGCTCTTGGATACAGATACGCAGTATTTT,CASSRGLLDTDTQYF